A single TCR beta chain is shown here with its context. Antigen unknown. The germline CDR1 and CDR2 sequences are MDHEN and SYDVKM. The V end was cut by 6 bases, the J end by 4 bases, with 18 bases between. CDR3 length: 15 residues. The sample comes from a study of cytomegalovirus exposure and HLA in healthy donors. General study points: High specificity and sensitivity for cytomegalovirus status were reported for the classifier.

It was with 60 Vbeta and 13 Jbeta primers that the PCR ran. The assay was immunoSEQ multiplex PCR, and TCRdb's table has in-frame clones only and misses some. The sample gives 150,000 to 170,000 clones, approximately 80% of which show up once; over 10% is in the top ten. This rearrangement joins TRBV28 to TRBJ1-2; TRBD1 is a possible D gene (6 bases). The sample taken for sequencing was PBMCs. The sequence derives from a man younger than 40 in good health and CMV-seropositive. This CDR3 is CASRALWGGAYGYTF. Written as DNA, the CDR3 is TGTGCCAGCAGGGCCCTTTGGGGGGGGGCCTATGGCTACACCTTC.